This T cell receptor beta chain was profiled in a study of cytomegalovirus exposure and HLA in healthy donors. Germline trimming cut 0 bases from V and 4 bases from J; bases unmatched to any gene: 6. Germline lookup yields CDR1 MNHEY and CDR2 SMNVEV (reference sequence). The CDR3 spans 16 residues. PCR was performed using 60 Vbeta and 13 Jbeta primers. The repertoire was sequenced with immunoSEQ multiplex PCR; TCRdb's copy has only in-frame clones and lacks some. The repertoire holds roughly 190,000 clones, with 65% to 85% as singletons. This clonotype was obtained from a woman in her late teens or twenties in good health and CMV-seronegative. Source material: PBMCs. The chain links TRBV27 to TRBJ2-3, with 8 bases identical to TRBD2. The CDR3 protein is CASSLSYGRVADTQYF. CDR3 bases: TGTGCCAGCAGTTTATCGTACGGGAGGGTCGCAGATACGCAGTATTTT.